A single sample is the source of the 5 T cell receptor beta chains below, sequenced in a study of shared clonotypes between healthy human individuals. Profiling relied on immunoSEQ multiplex PCR, and the TCRdb table lists in-frame clones only, not all of them. The sample holds about 480,000 clones, 70% to 80% seen once. The specimen sequenced was PBMCs. The receptors come from a woman in her 40s in good health. Some clones in this sample may be carry-over from other donors' samples.

This clone was observed a few times. The genes are TRBV14 and TRBJ2-2, with 8 bases matching TRBD2. This CDR3 region has 13 residues. Germline CDR1 SGHDN, CDR2 FVKESK. The J segment lost 6 bases and the V segment lost 4 bases, leaving 1 base of the junction unmatched. The CDR3 coding sequence is TGTGCCAGCAGCCCGACTAGCGCCGGGGAGCTGTTTTTT. Its translation: CASSPTSAGELFF.

The chain uses TRBV21-1 and TRBJ2-7; TRBD1, the D gene given by the table, was not confirmed from the DNA. TRBV21-1 is described as a pseudogene. The CDR3 runs 17 residues. The CDR3 loop is CASSKSGTEGFPYEQYF. The CDR3 nucleotides read TGTGCCAGCAGCAAGTCCGGGACAGAGGGCTTCCCTTACGAGCAGTACTTC.

The rearrangement joins TRBV7-9 to TRBJ2-2, with 8 bases fitting TRBD1. V trimming: 3 bases; J trimming: 3 bases; junction bases outside the gene matches: 3. This CDR3 has 15 residues. Germline CDR1 SEHNR, CDR2 FQNEAQ (reference sequence). The CDR3 is CASSFNRGDTGELFF. Here the CDR3 DNA reads TGTGCCAGCAGCTTCAACAGGGGGGACACCGGGGAGCTGTTTTTT.

In this sample, this clone turned up once. V is TRBV30 and J is TRBJ1-4; 7 nucleotides align to TRBD1. The V and J ends lost 5 bases and 4 bases, in that order; junction bases with no gene match: 1. Per germline, CDR1 GTSNPN and CDR2 SVGIG (reference sequence). The CDR3 has 12 residues. In nucleotides, the CDR3 is TGTGCCTGGGCAGGGGGTAATGAAAAACTGTTTTTT. As protein: CAWAGGNEKLFF. Filled out from reference TRBV30 and TRBJ1-4, the complete variable domain reads SQTIHQWPATLVQPVGSPLSLECTVEGTSNPNLYWYRQAAGRGLQLLFYSVGIGQISSEVPQNLSASRPQDRQFILSSKKLLLSDSGFYLCAWAGGNEKLFFGSGTQLSVL.

With respect to this clone: An end of the junction differs from the germline gene, which may be a read error. The chain employs TRBV4-2 and TRBJ1-1; D not certain. Germline V lookup: CDR1 LGHNA, CDR2 YNFKEQ. The CDR3 has 14 amino acids. The CDR3 nucleotides read TGTGCCAGCAGCCAAGTGGCGGAGAACATTGAAGCTTTCTTT. Amino acids: CASSQVAENIEAFF.